This is a list of T cell receptor beta chains from one sample in a study of blood T cell repertoires in COVID-19. This table comes from immunoSEQ multiplex PCR, and its TCRdb copy is limited to in-frame clones, with some not included. The table has about 250,000 clones, approximately 88% seen once; the top ten hold around 6.5%. Material for sequencing was peripheral blood. These receptors were taken from a young woman with COVID-19, enrolled during active disease. CDR3s include the opening cysteine and the closing phenylalanine or tryptophan. D genes are given only for firm matches. Clone size is not always given. Where it is, it says once, few, many or a class for expanded clones.

clone_size j_call d_call v_call cdr3_aa cdr3_nt
few TRBJ2-2 NA TRBV5-1 CASSTTLTGGNTGELFF TGCGCCAGCAGCACCACTCTTACTGGAGGGAACACCGGGGAGCTGTTTTTT
NA TRBJ2-3 TRBD2 TRBV5-1 CASSLGGRAADTQYF TGCGCCAGCAGCTTGGGTGGGAGGGCCGCAGATACGCAGTATTTT
few TRBJ2-4 NA TRBV10-3 CAISEIGNIQYF TGTGCCATCAGTGAAATCGGGAACATTCAGTACTTC
NA TRBJ2-2 NA TRBV27 CASSLEVGAGELFF TGTGCCAGCAGTTTAGAGGTCGGGGCCGGGGAGCTGTTTTTT
NA TRBJ2-7 TRBD2 TRBV4-2 CASSQGLAGVHYEQYF TGTGCCAGCAGCCAAGGCCTAGCGGGGGTGCACTACGAGCAGTACTTC
NA TRBJ2-6 NA TRBV6-2/TRBV6-3 CASSLPSGANVLTF TGTGCCAGCAGTCTTCCCTCTGGGGCCAACGTCCTGACTTTC
NA TRBJ2-1 TRBD2 TRBV5-1 CASRTSGNNEQFF TGCGCCAGCCGGACTAGCGGAAACAATGAGCAGTTCTTC
NA TRBJ2-5 NA TRBV5-1 CASSLDPQGRETQYF TGCGCCAGCAGCTTGGACCCACAGGGTCGTGAGACCCAGTACTTC
NA TRBJ2-3 TRBD2 TRBV5-1 CASSPAGAGGLSNTQYF TGCGCCAGCAGCCCTGCAGGAGCGGGGGGCCTATCTAATACGCAGTATTTT
once TRBJ2-1 NA TRBV2 CASIVLDEQFF TGTGCCAGCATAGTTTTGGATGAGCAGTTCTTC
NA TRBJ2-7 NA TRBV27 CASSVNGQMGISRYF TGTGCCAGCAGCGTAAATGGACAGATGGGGATTAGTCGGTACTTC
NA TRBJ2-6 NA TRBV5-4 CASSLRRSAANVLTF TGTGCCAGCAGCCTGCGGAGGTCTGCGGCCAACGTCCTGACTTTC
NA TRBJ2-2 TRBD2 TRBV2 CASSEKRGAGELFF TGTGCCAGCAGTGAAAAGCGGGGGGCCGGGGAGCTGTTTTTT
NA TRBJ1-1 NA TRBV10-3 CAISSRGDTEAFF TGTGCCATCAGTTCGCGGGGTGACACTGAAGCTTTCTTT
NA TRBJ2-1 TRBD1 TRBV6-5 CASSYSSRQGAPFF TGTGCCAGCAGTTACTCGTCCCGACAGGGAGCACCGTTCTTC
NA TRBJ1-1 NA TRBV20-1 CSASSGSADTEAFF TGCAGTGCTAGTTCGGGGTCTGCGGACACTGAAGCTTTCTTT
few TRBJ2-2 TRBD1 TRBV2 CASSEKWTGVATGELFF TGTGCCAGCAGTGAAAAGTGGACAGGGGTCGCCACCGGGGAGCTGTTTTTT
NA TRBJ2-1 NA TRBV14 CASSQEWREFTNEQFF TGTGCCAGCAGCCAAGAATGGCGGGAATTCACCAATGAGCAGTTCTTC
NA TRBJ2-2 NA TRBV7-9 CASSFRQASNTGELFF TGTGCCAGCAGCTTTCGACAGGCCTCGAACACCGGGGAGCTGTTTTTT
NA TRBJ1-6 TRBD1 TRBV9 CASSPTGQGTPLHF TGTGCCAGCAGCCCAACCGGACAGGGCACACCCCTCCACTTT
NA TRBJ1-4 NA TRBV27 CASSLSGRSNEKLFF TGTGCCAGCAGTTTATCGGGGCGGAGTAATGAAAAACTGTTTTTT
NA TRBJ2-2 NA TRBV19 CASIGTQITGELFF TGTGCCAGTATAGGAACACAGATCACCGGGGAGCTGTTTTTT
NA TRBJ2-3 NA TRBV5-8 CASSPTRADTQYF TGTGCCAGCAGCCCTACTAGGGCAGATACGCAGTATTTT
NA TRBJ1-5 TRBD1 TRBV10-1 CASIPQGAWSNQPQHF TGCGCCAGCATTCCTCAGGGGGCGTGGAGCAATCAGCCCCAGCATTTT